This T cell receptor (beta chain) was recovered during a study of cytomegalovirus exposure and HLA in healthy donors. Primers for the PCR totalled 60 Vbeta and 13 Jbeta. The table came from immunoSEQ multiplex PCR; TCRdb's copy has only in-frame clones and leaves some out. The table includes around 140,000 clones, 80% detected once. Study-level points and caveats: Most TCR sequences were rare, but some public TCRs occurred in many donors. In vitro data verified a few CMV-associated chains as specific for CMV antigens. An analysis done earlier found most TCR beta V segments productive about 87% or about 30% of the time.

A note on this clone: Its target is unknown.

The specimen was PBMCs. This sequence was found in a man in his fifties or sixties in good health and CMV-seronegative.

In DNA, the CDR3 is TGTGCCAGCAGCCGGGACAGGGGGAACTCCTACGAGCAGTACTTC. Encoded protein: CASSRDRGNSYEQYF. The V gene is TRBV5-6, the J gene TRBJ2-7, with 11 nucleotides matching TRBD1. After removal of 4 bases from V and 0 bases from J, the junction contained 3 bases not matched to a gene. The CDR3 extends over 15 amino acids. Germline V gene lookup returns CDR1 SGHDT and CDR2 YYEEEE.